These 26 T cell receptor beta chains originate from one sample sequenced in a study of shared clonotypes between healthy human individuals. Clones were sequenced by immunoSEQ multiplex PCR, and TCRdb holds only the in-frame ones, with some missing. Of approximately 810,000 clones detected, nearly 95% appear once; the ten largest clones hold about 24%. CD45RO-negative CD8 cells positively selected for CCR7 made up the naive population, which excluded terminally differentiated effector memory CD45RA+ cells. Specimen: naive CD8+ T cells sorted from blood. These receptors came from a man aged 30-40 years in good health.

The chain couples TRBV5-8 to TRBJ2-7; D call uncertain. Per germline, CDR1 SGHTS and CDR2 YDEGEE. Trimming removed 3 bases at V and 6 bases at J, with 16 bases between. CDR3 length: 14 residues. In nucleotides, the CDR3 is TGTGCCAGCAGCTACCCCCTAAGGTGGCTCGAGCAGTACTTC. Its translation: CASSYPLRWLEQYF.

The rearrangement joins TRBV7-9 to TRBJ2-2, with D possibly being TRBD1 or TRBD2 (5 bases each). The germline V and J ends were trimmed by 1 base and 2 bases, with 11 bases remaining between them. This CDR3 has 16 residues. The germline V gene has CDR1 SEHNR and CDR2 FQNEAQ (reference sequence). CDR3 loop: CASSLVGTFNTGELFF. In DNA, the CDR3 is TGTGCCAGCAGCTTAGTCGGGACCTTCAACACCGGGGAGCTGTTTTTT. The full variable domain, completed using reference TRBV7-9 and TRBJ2-2, is DTGVSQNPRHKITKRGQNVTFRCDPISEHNRLYWYRQTLGQGPEFLTYFQNEAQLEKSRLLSDRFSAERPKGSFSTLEIQRTEQGDSAMYLCASSLVGTFNTGELFFGEGSRLTVL.

The rearrangement joins TRBV5-8 to TRBJ1-5, with D unresolved. V was clipped by 2 bases and J by 4 bases, with 16 bases between them. The V gene's germline CDR1 is SGHTS and CDR2 YDEGEE. This CDR3 region has 16 residues. This CDR3 reads CASSFHSIGKNQPQHF. Written as DNA, the CDR3 is TGTGCCAGCAGCTTCCATTCGATAGGGAAGAATCAGCCCCAGCATTTT.

The rearrangement uses TRBV4-3 and TRBJ1-1; D gene unclear. The germline V gene has CDR1 LGHNA and CDR2 YSLEER. V was shortened by 0 bases and J by 1 base, with 12 bases between the two germline ends. The CDR3 is made up of 16 amino acids. CDR3 residues: CASSQDLASGNTEAFF. DNA of the CDR3: TGCGCCAGCAGCCAAGATCTAGCTTCGGGGAACACTGAAGCTTTCTTT.

J is TRBJ1-1 and V is TRBV7-9; possibly TRBD1 for D (6 bases). V shed 1 base and J shed 2 bases, with 14 bases lying between them. The CDR3 contains 16 residues. Germline CDR1 and CDR2: SEHNR and FQNEAQ (reference sequence). The CDR3 sequence is CASSLDVLGANTEAFF. The CDR3 region has the DNA TGTGCCAGCAGCTTAGATGTCTTGGGGGCTAACACTGAAGCTTTCTTT.

As to this clone: The junction shows a germline mismatch at one end, possibly a read error. Here the CDR3 DNA reads TGTGCCAGCATGACCGGGGGGTCTGAGGCTTTCTTT. Residues: CASMTGGSEAFF. This sequence joins TRBV7-6 and TRBJ1-1; perhaps TRBD1 as D (5 bases). The CDR3 loop spans 12 amino acids. CDR1 and CDR2 (germline): SGHVS, FNYEAQ.

V gene TRBV4-1 combines with J gene TRBJ2-5, with a weak D call TRBD2 (7 bases). CDR1 and CDR2 (germline): MGHRA, YSYEKL. V was shortened by 0 bases and J by 4 bases, with 15 bases between the two germline ends. CDR3 length: 16 amino acids. CDR3 loop: CASSQETLGGGETQYF. DNA for the CDR3: TGCGCCAGCAGCCAAGAGACCCTAGGGGGGGGAGAGACCCAGTACTTC.

The genes are TRBV13 and TRBJ2-5; D uncertain. Germline CDR1 is PRHDT and CDR2 is FYEKMQ (reference sequence). V lost 0 bases and J lost 7, with 9 bases in between. This CDR3 has 13 residues. The CDR3 reads CASSLGPTGTQYF. In nucleotides, the CDR3 is TGTGCCAGCAGCTTAGGGCCGACCGGGACCCAGTACTTC.

This clone was counted only a few times. This sequence joins TRBV5-1 and TRBJ1-1; D is perhaps TRBD1 (5 bases). The germline V gene encodes CDR1 SGHRS and CDR2 YFSETQ. This CDR3 is 17 amino acids long. With 4 bases removed from V and 0 bases from J, the gap between germline ends came to 19 bases. Written as DNA, the CDR3 is TGCGCCAGCAGCAGGAGGGGTACCGACGGGGTGAACACTGAAGCTTTCTTT. As protein: CASSRRGTDGVNTEAFF.

Here the CDR3 reads CASSYEHHSQETQYF. The CDR3 DNA reads as TGTGCCAGCAGTTACGAGCACCATTCTCAAGAGACCCAGTACTTC. The chain is built from TRBV6-5 and TRBJ2-5, with D hard to call. Deletions cut 2 bases from V and 2 bases from J, with 12 bases between. The germline CDR1 and CDR2 sequences are MNHEY and SVGAGI. The CDR3 totals 15 residues.

Details on this clone: This specimen includes other DNA sequences encoding the same CDR3. CDR3 nucleotides: TGTGCCAGCAGTTTATTTTTAGCGGGATCTTACAATGAGCAGTTCTTC. Its protein product is CASSLFLAGSYNEQFF. The chain has TRBV27 and TRBJ2-1, with TRBD2 identical over 8 bases. CDR3 length: 16 amino acids. CDR1 MNHEY and CDR2 SMNVEV come from the germline V gene (reference sequence). Unmatched junction bases numbered 6, after V lost 1 base and J lost 4 bases.

A note on this clone: Other DNA variants within this sample encode the same CDR3. V is TRBV7-9 and J is TRBJ2-7; 11 nucleotides agree with TRBD2. CDR1 SEHNR and CDR2 FQNEAQ come from the germline V gene (reference sequence). V trimming: 2 bases; J trimming: 4 bases; junction bases outside the gene matches: 1. There are 14 residues in the CDR3. This CDR3 reads CASSLTSGSYEQYF. CDR3 bases: TGTGCCAGCAGCTTAACTAGCGGGAGTTACGAGCAGTACTTC.

The chain carries TRBV5-6 and TRBJ1-5, with D uncertain. Trimming removed 2 bases from V and 3 bases from J, with 3 bases in between. This CDR3 has 12 residues. Germline CDR1 SGHDT, CDR2 YYEEEE. The CDR3 spells CASSFDNQPQHF. CDR3 nucleotide sequence: TGTGCCAGCAGCTTTGACAATCAGCCCCAGCATTTT.

This clone was seen once. The V and J genes are TRBV9 and TRBJ1-1, with 7 positions matching TRBD1. V lost 1 base, J lost 1 base, and 4 bases stayed unmatched. Germline CDR1 reads SGDLS; CDR2 reads YYNGEE. The CDR3 contains 15 residues. The CDR3 DNA follows: TGTGCCAGCAGCGTAACAGGGGCGCGGAACACTGAAGCTTTCTTT. This translates into CASSVTGARNTEAFF.

The rearrangement joins TRBV6-1 to TRBJ2-2, with TRBD1 as a possible D gene (6 bases). This CDR3 contains 16 residues. With 2 bases removed from V and 2 bases from J, the gap between germline ends came to 12 bases. Per germline, CDR1 MNHNS and CDR2 SASEGT. This CDR3 is CASSERTGRNTGELFF. CDR3 nucleotide sequence: TGTGCCAGCAGTGAACGAACAGGGAGAAACACCGGGGAGCTGTTTTTT.

The chain couples TRBV4-3 to TRBJ1-1, with D possibly being TRBD1 (6 bases). V was shortened by 1 base and J by 5 bases, with 14 bases between the two germline ends. Germline CDR1 is LGHNA and CDR2 is YSLEER. This CDR3 comprises 15 residues. CDR3 DNA sequence: TGCGCCAGCAGCCAAGGCCTGGACAGTGGGACTGAAGCTTTCTTT. It specifies CASSQGLDSGTEAFF.

The chain couples TRBV18 to TRBJ2-3; weak D call: TRBD2 (8 bases). Germline CDR1 reads KGHSH; CDR2 reads LQKENI. The CDR3 is 19 amino acids. V lost 6 bases and J lost 4, with 29 bases in between. The CDR3 is CASSARREARGLPPDTQYF. The CDR3 region has the DNA TGTGCCAGCTCCGCGCGGCGGGAGGCCAGGGGGTTACCCCCAGATACGCAGTATTTT.

This chain joins TRBV7-2 and TRBJ1-5; D unresolved. This CDR3 is built from 16 residues. V lost 6 bases and J 1 base, leaving 16 bases between the germline ends. The germline V gene encodes CDR1 SGHTA and CDR2 FQGNSA. CDR3 protein: CASSGPSGVSNQPQHF. The CDR3 bases are TGTGCCAGCAGTGGACCGTCGGGTGTAAGCAATCAGCCCCAGCATTTT.

The chain uses TRBV7-3 and TRBJ2-7; TRBD2 agrees at 11 bases. V shed 0 bases, J shed 4 bases, and the junction held 5 bases outside the gene matches. The V gene's germline CDR1 is SGHTA and CDR2 FQGTGA. This CDR3 comprises 16 residues. CDR3 protein: CASSLTLAGGGYEQYF. In nucleotides, the CDR3 is TGTGCCAGCAGCTTAACCCTAGCGGGAGGAGGATACGAGCAGTACTTC.

This clone is a singleton in its sample. The chain has TRBV5-1 and TRBJ2-1; D is perhaps TRBD2 (5 bases). V lost 0 bases and J 8 bases, leaving 9 bases between the germline ends. Looked up from germline, CDR1 is SGHRS and CDR2 is YFSETQ. This CDR3 region has 13 residues. The DNA of the CDR3 is TGCGCCAGCAGCTTGGCCATGGACTATGAGCAGTTCTTC. Protein product: CASSLAMDYEQFF.

The rearrangement links TRBV14 to TRBJ1-4; D is uncertain. Germline V CDR1 and CDR2: SGHDN, FVKESK. The CDR3 runs to 14 residues. The germline V and J ends were trimmed by 0 bases and 4 bases, with 6 bases remaining between them. CDR3 amino acids: CASSQEAYNEKLFF. CDR3 DNA sequence: TGTGCCAGCAGCCAAGAAGCTTATAATGAAAAACTGTTTTTT.

The V call is TRBV5-5, the J call TRBJ2-1; D possibly corresponds to TRBD2 (5 bases). V was trimmed by 2 bases and J by 0 bases, leaving 9 bases between them. Germline V gene data show CDR1 as SGHKS and CDR2 as YYEKEE (reference sequence). This CDR3 contains 15 residues. Written as DNA, the CDR3 is TGTGCCAGCAGCTTTGTGGGGAGCTCCTACAATGAGCAGTTCTTC. It specifies CASSFVGSSYNEQFF.

The genes are TRBV11-3 and TRBJ2-6; TRBD1 might be the D (6 bases). In germline, CDR1 is SGHNT, CDR2 YENEEA. V gave up 1 base and J gave up 2 bases, with 6 bases separating them. The CDR3 has 15 residues. In DNA form, the CDR3 reads TGTGCCAGCAGCTTAGGGACAGCTGGGGCCAACGTCCTGACTTTC. Residues: CASSLGTAGANVLTF.

This sequence joins TRBV7-6 and TRBJ1-4; D remains ambiguous. CDR1 is SGHVS, CDR2 FNYEAQ, per germline. Trimming removed 4 bases from V and 4 bases from J, with 19 bases in between. The CDR3 length is 17 residues. This CDR3 reads CASSSGNSNFFNEKLFF. As DNA, the CDR3 is TGTGCCAGCAGCTCGGGTAACAGCAACTTCTTTAATGAAAAACTGTTTTTT.

The sample holds a few counts of this clone. The sample holds other DNA sequences that translate to the same CDR3. This chain links TRBV7-9 with TRBJ2-7; no clear D. V gave up 4 bases and J gave up 3 bases, with 7 bases separating them. Germline V CDR1 and CDR2: SEHNR, FQNEAQ (reference sequence). This CDR3 is 12 amino acids long. The CDR3 DNA is TGTGCCAGCAGCTCAACGGGCTACGAGCAGTACTTC. Translated, it gives CASSSTGYEQYF.

Only one count was recorded for this clone. The J gene is TRBJ2-2, the V gene TRBV28; 7 bases are a match to TRBD1. The V gene's germline CDR1 is MDHEN and CDR2 SYDVKM. This CDR3 region has 14 residues. Trimming at V came to 7 bases and at J to 4 bases, leaving 6 bases not matched to a gene. DNA of the CDR3: TGTGCCAGCACGGACAGGAAGAGCACCGGGGAGCTGTTTTTT. Its protein is CASTDRKSTGELFF.